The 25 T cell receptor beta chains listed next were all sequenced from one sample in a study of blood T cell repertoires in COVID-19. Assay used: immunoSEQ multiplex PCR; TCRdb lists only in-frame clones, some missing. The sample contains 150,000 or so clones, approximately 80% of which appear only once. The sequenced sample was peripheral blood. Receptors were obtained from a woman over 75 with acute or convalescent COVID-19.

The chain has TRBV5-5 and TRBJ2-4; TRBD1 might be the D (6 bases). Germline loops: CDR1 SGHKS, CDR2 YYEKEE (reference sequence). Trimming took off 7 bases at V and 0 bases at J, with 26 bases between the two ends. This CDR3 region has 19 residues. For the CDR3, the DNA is TGTGCCAGCCGTTTGGGGGCCGCCCCTTTAAAAAGAGCCAAAAACATTCAGTACTTC. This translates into CASRLGAAPLKRAKNIQYF.

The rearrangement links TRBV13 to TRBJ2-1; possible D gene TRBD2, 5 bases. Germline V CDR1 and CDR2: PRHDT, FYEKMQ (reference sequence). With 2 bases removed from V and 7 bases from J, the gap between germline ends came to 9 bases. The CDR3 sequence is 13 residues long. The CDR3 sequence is CASSLRPGNEQFF. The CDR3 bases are TGTGCCAGCAGCTTACGCCCGGGAAATGAGCAGTTCTTC.

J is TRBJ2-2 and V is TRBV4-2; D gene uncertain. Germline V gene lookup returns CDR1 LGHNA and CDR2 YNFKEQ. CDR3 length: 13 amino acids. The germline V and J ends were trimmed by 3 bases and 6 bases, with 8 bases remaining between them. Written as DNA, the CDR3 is TGTGCCAGCAGCCAGGCCTTGGCCGGGGAGCTGTTTTTT. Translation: CASSQALAGELFF.

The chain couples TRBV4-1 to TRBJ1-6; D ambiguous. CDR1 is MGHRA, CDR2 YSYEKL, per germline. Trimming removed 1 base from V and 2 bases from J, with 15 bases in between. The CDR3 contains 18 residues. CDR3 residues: CASSQVKVYGPYNSPLHF. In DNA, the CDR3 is TGCGCCAGCAGCCAAGTGAAAGTTTATGGCCCCTATAATTCACCCCTCCACTTT.

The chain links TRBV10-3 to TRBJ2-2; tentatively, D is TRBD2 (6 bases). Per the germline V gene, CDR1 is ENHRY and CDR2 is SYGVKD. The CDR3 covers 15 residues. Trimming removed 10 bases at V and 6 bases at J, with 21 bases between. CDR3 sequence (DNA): TGTGCCACCACCCAGTGGGGGGATGGGGCCGGGGAGCTGTTTTTT. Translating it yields CATTQWGDGAGELFF.

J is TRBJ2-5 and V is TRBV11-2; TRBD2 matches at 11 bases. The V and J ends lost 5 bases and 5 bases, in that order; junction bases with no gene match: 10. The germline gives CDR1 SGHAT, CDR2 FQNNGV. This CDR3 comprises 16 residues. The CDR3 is CASSTLAGGNTETQYF. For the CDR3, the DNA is TGTGCCAGCAGCACTTTAGCGGGGGGGAATACGGAGACCCAGTACTTC.

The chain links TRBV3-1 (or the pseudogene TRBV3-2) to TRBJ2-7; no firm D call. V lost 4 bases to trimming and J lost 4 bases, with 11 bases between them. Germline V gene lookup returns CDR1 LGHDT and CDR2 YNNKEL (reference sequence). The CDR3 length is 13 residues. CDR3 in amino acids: CASSPRHLYEQYF. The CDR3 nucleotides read TGTGCCAGCAGCCCCAGACACCTTTACGAGCAGTACTTC.

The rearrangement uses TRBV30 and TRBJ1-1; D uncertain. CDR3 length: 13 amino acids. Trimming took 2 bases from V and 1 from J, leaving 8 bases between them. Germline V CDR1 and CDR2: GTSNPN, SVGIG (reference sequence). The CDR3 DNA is TGTGCCTGGAGTAGGAACAGGAACACTGAAGCTTTCTTT. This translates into CAWSRNRNTEAFF.

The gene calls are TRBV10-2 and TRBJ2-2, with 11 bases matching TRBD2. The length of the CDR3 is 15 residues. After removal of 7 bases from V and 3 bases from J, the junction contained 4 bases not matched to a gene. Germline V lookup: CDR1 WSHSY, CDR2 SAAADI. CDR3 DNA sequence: TGCGCCAGCACTAGCGGGGGGAAATACACCGGGGAGCTGTTTTTT. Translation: CASTSGGKYTGELFF.

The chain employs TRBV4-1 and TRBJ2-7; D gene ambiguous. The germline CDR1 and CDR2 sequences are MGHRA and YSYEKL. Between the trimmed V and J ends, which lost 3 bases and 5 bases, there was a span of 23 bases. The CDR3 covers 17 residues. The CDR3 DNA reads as TGCGCCAGCAGCCAGACGCACTTGGCAGGCGAATTTGACGAGCAGTACTTC. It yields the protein CASSQTHLAGEFDEQYF.

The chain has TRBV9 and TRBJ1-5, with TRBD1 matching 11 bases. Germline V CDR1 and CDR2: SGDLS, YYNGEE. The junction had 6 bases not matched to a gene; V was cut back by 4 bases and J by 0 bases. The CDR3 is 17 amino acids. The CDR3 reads CASSTGQGADSNQPQHF. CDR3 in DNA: TGTGCCAGCAGCACCGGACAGGGGGCCGATAGCAATCAGCCCCAGCATTTT.

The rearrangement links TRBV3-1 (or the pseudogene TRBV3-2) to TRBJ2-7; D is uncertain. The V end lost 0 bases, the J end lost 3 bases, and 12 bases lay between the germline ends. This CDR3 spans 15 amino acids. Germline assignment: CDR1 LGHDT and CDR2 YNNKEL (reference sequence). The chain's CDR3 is CASSQDARRVYEQYF. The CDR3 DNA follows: TGTGCCAGCAGCCAAGATGCACGCCGAGTCTACGAGCAGTACTTC.

This CDR3 reads CASSLRERETQYF. The CDR3 nucleotides are TGTGCCAGCTCCCTCCGGGAGCGGGAGACCCAGTACTTC. The chain is built from TRBV18 and TRBJ2-5; D is perhaps TRBD2 (6 bases). The CDR3 spans 13 residues. CDR1 is KGHSH and CDR2 is LQKENI in the germline V gene. Trimming left V 6 bases short and J 5 bases short, with 13 bases between.

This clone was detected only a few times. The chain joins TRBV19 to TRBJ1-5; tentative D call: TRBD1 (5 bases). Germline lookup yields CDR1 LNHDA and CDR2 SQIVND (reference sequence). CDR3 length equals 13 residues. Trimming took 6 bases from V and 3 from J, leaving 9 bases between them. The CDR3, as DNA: TGTGCCAGTAGCCTCAGGGACAATCAGCCCCAGCATTTT. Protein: CASSLRDNQPQHF. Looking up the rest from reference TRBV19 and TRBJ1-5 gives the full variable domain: DGGITQSPKYLFRKEGQNVTLSCEQNLNHDAMYWYRQDPGQGLRLIYYSQIVNDFQKGDIAEGYSVSREKKESFPLTVTSAQKNPTAFYLCASSLRDNQPQHFGDGTRLSIL.

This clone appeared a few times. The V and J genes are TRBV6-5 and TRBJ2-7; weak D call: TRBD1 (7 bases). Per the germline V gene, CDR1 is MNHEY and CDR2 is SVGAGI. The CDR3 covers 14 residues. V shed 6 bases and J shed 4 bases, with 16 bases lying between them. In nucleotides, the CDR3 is TGTGCCAGCAGGACAGGGTCAGGGGGGTACGAGCAGTACTTC. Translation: CASRTGSGGYEQYF.

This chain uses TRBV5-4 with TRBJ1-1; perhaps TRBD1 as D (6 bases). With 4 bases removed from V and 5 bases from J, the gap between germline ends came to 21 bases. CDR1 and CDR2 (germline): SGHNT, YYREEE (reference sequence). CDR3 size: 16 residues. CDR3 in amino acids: CASSTGVGAGSTEAFF. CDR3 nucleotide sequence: TGTGCCAGCAGCACAGGAGTGGGGGCTGGCTCGACTGAAGCTTTCTTT.

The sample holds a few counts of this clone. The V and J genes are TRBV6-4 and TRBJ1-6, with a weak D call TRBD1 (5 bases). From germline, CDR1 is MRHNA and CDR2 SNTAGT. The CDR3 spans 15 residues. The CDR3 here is CAQGWVGPPNSPLHF. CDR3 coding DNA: TGTGCTCAGGGCTGGGTAGGTCCCCCTAATTCACCCCTCCACTTT.

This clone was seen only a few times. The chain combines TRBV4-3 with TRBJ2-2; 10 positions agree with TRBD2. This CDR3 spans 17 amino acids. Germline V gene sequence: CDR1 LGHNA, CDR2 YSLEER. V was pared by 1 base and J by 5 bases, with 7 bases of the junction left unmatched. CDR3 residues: CASSQGPGLAFTGELFF. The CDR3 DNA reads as TGCGCCAGCAGCCAAGGACCGGGACTAGCGTTTACCGGGGAGCTGTTTTTT.

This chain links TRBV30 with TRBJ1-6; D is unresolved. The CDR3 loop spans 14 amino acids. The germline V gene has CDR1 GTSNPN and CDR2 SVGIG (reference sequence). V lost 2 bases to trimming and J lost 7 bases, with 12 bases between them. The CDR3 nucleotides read TGTGCCTGGAGTCTCGGGGAAGAGAATTCACCCCTCCACTTT. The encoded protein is CAWSLGEENSPLHF.

CDR3: CATGGGRYTEAFF. CDR3 coding DNA: TGTGCCACGGGCGGGGGCCGGTACACTGAAGCTTTCTTT. The rearrangement uses TRBV28 and TRBJ1-1; a weak D match, TRBD1 (6 bases). This CDR3 comprises 13 residues. Per germline, CDR1 MDHEN and CDR2 SYDVKM. V lost 10 bases and J 3 bases, leaving 15 bases between the germline ends.

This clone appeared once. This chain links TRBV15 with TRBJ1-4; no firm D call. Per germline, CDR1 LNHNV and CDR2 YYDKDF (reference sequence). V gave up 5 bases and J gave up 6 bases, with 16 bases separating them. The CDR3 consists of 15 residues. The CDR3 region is CATSPAEPIDEKLFF. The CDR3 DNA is TGTGCCACCAGCCCAGCGGAACCGATCGATGAAAAACTGTTTTTT.

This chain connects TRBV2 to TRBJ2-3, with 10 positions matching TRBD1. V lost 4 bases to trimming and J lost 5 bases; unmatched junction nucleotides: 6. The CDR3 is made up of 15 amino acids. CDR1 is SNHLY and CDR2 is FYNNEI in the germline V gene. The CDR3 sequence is CASSGRQGARDTQYF. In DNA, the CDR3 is TGTGCCAGCAGTGGGCGACAGGGGGCGCGAGATACGCAGTATTTT.

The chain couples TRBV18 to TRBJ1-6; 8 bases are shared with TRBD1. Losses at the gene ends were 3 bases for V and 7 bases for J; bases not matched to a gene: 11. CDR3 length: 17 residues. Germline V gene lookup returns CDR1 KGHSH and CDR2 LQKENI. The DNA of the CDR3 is TGTGCCAGCTCACCGGGGCCGGGGCAGGGGGCCAATTCACCCCTCCACTTT. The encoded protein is CASSPGPGQGANSPLHF. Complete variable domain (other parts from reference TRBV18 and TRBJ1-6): NAGVMQNPRHLVRRRGQEARLRCSPMKGHSHVYWYRQLPEEGLKFMVYLQKENIIDESGMPKERFSAEFPKEGPSILRIQQVVRGDSAAYFCASSPGPGQGANSPLHFGNGTRLTVT.

The CDR3 loop is CASSSATSGGWYEQYF. The CDR3 DNA reads TGTGCCAGCAGTTCCGCGACTAGCGGGGGGTGGTACGAGCAGTACTTC. The V and J genes are TRBV27 and TRBJ2-7; the match to TRBD2 covers 13 bases. Losses at the gene ends were 4 bases for V and 4 bases for J; bases not matched to a gene: 7. The germline gives CDR1 MNHEY, CDR2 SMNVEV (reference sequence). The CDR3 length is 16 residues.

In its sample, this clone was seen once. The chain's CDR3 is CASSRGFSGNTIYF. In DNA, the CDR3 is TGTGCCAGCAGCCGGGGGTTCTCTGGAAACACCATATATTTT. The gene calls are TRBV5-6 and TRBJ1-3; a possible D gene is TRBD1 (5 bases). V lost 4 bases and J 0 bases, leaving 8 bases between the germline ends. Germline V lookup: CDR1 SGHDT, CDR2 YYEEEE. The CDR3 extends over 14 amino acids.